The source of this TCR beta chain is a study of cytomegalovirus exposure and HLA in healthy donors. The CDR3 extends over 15 amino acids. Germline V CDR1 and CDR2: SQVTM, ANQGSEA. V trimming: 2 bases; J trimming: 6 bases; junction bases outside the gene matches: 7. Sequencing was performed with immunoSEQ multiplex PCR; in TCRdb, only in-frame clones are kept and a portion is missing. The table records over 150,000 clones, over 85% of them present only once. The sample was PBMCs. This sequence joins TRBV29-1 and TRBJ2-1; 10 nucleotides agree with TRBD2. The sequence was obtained from a man aged 18 to 30 in good health and CMV-seropositive. The CDR3 bases are TGCAGCGTTGAAACCGGGACTAGCGAGAGCAATGAGCAGTTCTTC. Its protein is CSVETGTSESNEQFF.